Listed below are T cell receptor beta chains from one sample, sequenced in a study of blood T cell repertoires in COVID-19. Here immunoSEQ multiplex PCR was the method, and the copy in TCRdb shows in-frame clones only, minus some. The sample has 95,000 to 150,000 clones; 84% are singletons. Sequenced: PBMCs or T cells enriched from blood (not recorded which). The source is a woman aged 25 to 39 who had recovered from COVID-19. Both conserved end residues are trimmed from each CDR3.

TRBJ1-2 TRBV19 ASSIVAGGSYGYT
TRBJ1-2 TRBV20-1 SASAGGSSYGYT
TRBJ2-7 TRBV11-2 ATHAQGRYEQY
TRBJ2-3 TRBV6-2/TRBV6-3 ASSRDLRGTDTQY
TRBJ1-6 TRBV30 AWSANSNLLH
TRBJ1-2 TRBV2 ASRADRGRDYGYT
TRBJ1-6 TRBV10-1 ASSEMRGLDHNSPLH
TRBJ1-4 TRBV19 ASRGQRTNEKLF
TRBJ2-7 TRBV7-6 ASSSPTGGDGEQY
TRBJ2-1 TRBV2 ASSQDRGGDEQF
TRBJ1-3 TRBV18 ASSPRLVRASGNTIY
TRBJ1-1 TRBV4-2 ASSQVPGARPEAF
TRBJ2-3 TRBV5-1 ASSLGLGTDTQY
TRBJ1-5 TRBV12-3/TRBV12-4 ASSSGAGAQH
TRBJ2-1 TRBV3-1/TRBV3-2 ARPNHKREESPF
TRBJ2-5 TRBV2 ASRPQGQEAQY
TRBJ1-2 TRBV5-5 ASSLGQGLGYGYT
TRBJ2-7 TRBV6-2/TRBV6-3 ASSQETRLVEQY
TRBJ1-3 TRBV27 ASSSAGGAGGNTIY
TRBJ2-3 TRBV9 ASSVDSGSSTDTQY
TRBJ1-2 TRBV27 ASSSRVENYGYT
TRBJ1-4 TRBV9 ASSVGRTGGNEKLF
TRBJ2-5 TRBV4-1 ASSPAGHQETQY
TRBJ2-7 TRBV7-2 ASSLTGAASGSASYEQY
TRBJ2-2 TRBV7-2 ASSLVVRANTGELF
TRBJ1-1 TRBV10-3 AIRDRWGTEAF
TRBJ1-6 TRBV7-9 ASSLEGRALH
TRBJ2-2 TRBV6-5 ASSWGVSTGELF
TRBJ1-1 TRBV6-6 ASSYIRGNTEAF
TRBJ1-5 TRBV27 ASSLRRMDNQPQH
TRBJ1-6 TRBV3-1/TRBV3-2 ASSQEEGANSYNSPLH
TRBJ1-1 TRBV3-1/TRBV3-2 ASSQGGGKDTEAF
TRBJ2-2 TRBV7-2 ASNTGTGELF
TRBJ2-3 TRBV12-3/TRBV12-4 ASRGAGVDTQY
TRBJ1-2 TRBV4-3 ASSQDQQGWGGYT
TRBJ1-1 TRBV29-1 SVNSGENTEAF
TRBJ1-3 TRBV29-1 SVAAGTGLGNTIY
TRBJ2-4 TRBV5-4 ASSLGGSAKNIQY
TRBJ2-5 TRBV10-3 AISPDQGETQY
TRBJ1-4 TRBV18 ASSLAGQVNEKLF
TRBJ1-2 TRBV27 ASSLSARGEDGYT
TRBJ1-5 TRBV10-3 AISEGGKPQH